This entry lists 22 T cell receptor beta chains sequenced from one sample in a study of glioma-infiltrating T cells after dendritic cell vaccination. Some clones are missing from TCRdb's copy, which holds only in-frame ones; the method was immunoSEQ multiplex PCR. The data show 25,000 to 35,000 clones, 90% seen once. Specimen: blood, collected before dendritic cell vaccination. The receptors here all came from a human donor with glioblastoma.

The chain couples TRBV4-2 to TRBJ2-3; 7 positions match TRBD1. This CDR3 spans 17 amino acids. Germline lookup yields CDR1 LGHNA and CDR2 YNFKEQ. The V gene end was trimmed by 1 base and the J gene end by 2 bases; junction bases not matched to a gene: 9. The CDR3 spells CASSQAPSGTDTDTQYF. The DNA of the CDR3 is TGTGCCAGCAGCCAAGCACCCTCCGGGACAGACACAGATACGCAGTATTTT.

The V and J genes are TRBV5-1 and TRBJ2-3, with 11 bases matching TRBD2. From germline, CDR1 is SGHRS and CDR2 YFSETQ. V was clipped by 6 bases and J by 3 bases; unmatched bases: 6. The CDR3 loop spans 15 amino acids. The CDR3 coding sequence is TGCGCCAGCAACCCCCTAGCGGGGGGAACAGATACGCAGTATTTT. It codes for CASNPLAGGTDTQYF.

V is TRBV30 and J is TRBJ2-5; D not certain. Trimming left V 0 bases short and J 5 bases short, with 10 bases between. Germline values: CDR1 GTSNPN, CDR2 SVGIG (reference sequence). The CDR3 contains 13 residues. The CDR3 spells CAWSVSSFETQYF. The CDR3 DNA follows: TGTGCCTGGAGTGTATCCAGTTTCGAGACCCAGTACTTC.

V usage is TRBV19 and J usage is TRBJ1-2; tentatively, D is TRBD1 (6 bases). The CDR3 is 16 residues long. The germline V and J ends were trimmed by 7 bases and 3 bases, with 21 bases remaining between them. Per the germline V gene, CDR1 is LNHDA and CDR2 is SQIVND (reference sequence). This CDR3 is CASKSLGQKGDYGYTF. The CDR3, as DNA: TGTGCCAGTAAGTCCTTAGGACAGAAAGGGGACTATGGCTACACCTTC.

By share, this clone counts as medium-sized. The same CDR3 arises from other DNA sequences in this sample as well. The rearrangement joins TRBV6-1 to TRBJ1-6, with 8 bases identical to TRBD1. The V gene's germline CDR1 is MNHNS and CDR2 SASEGT. Losses at the gene ends were 0 bases for V and 6 bases for J; bases not matched to a gene: 1. The CDR3 loop spans 15 amino acids. The CDR3 DNA is TGTGCCAGCAGTGAAGCGGGGACAGGTAATTCACCCCTCCACTTT. As protein: CASSEAGTGNSPLHF.

The chain is built from TRBV13 and TRBJ1-5; a possible D gene is TRBD1 (6 bases). Germline V gene data show CDR1 as PRHDT and CDR2 as FYEKMQ (reference sequence). This CDR3 region has 14 residues. V was clipped by 5 bases and J by 0 bases, with 8 bases between them. The CDR3 reads CASSARGSNQPQHF. The CDR3 bases are TGTGCCAGCAGCGCCAGGGGTAGCAATCAGCCCCAGCATTTT.

The CDR3 coding sequence is TGTGCCAGCAGCTTAACCAGCGGGGGGGCAACAGATACGCAGTATTTT. Its protein is CASSLTSGGATDTQYF. The chain links TRBV5-4 to TRBJ2-3; 10 positions match TRBD2. CDR3 length equals 16 residues. J lost 3 bases, V lost 2 bases, and 6 bases had no gene match. The germline V gene has CDR1 SGHNT and CDR2 YYREEE (reference sequence).

The genes are TRBV5-1 and TRBJ2-3, with a tentative D call TRBD1 (6 bases). V shed 0 bases and J shed 4 bases, with 9 bases lying between them. The CDR3 extends over 14 amino acids. Per the germline V gene, CDR1 is SGHRS and CDR2 is YFSETQ. CDR3 sequence reads: CASSLAGVPDTQYF. The CDR3 nucleotides are TGCGCCAGCAGCTTGGCAGGGGTCCCAGATACGCAGTATTTT. Filled out from reference TRBV5-1 and TRBJ2-3, the complete variable domain reads KAGVTQTPRYLIKTRGQQVTLSCSPISGHRSVSWYQQTPGQGLQFLFEYFSETQRNKGNFPGRFSGRQFSNSRSEMNVSTLELGDSALYLCASSLAGVPDTQYFGPGTRLTVL.

The gene calls are TRBV19 and TRBJ1-1, with 10 bases aligning to TRBD1. The length of the CDR3 is 16 residues. The ends lost 5 bases at V and 2 bases at J; junction bases unmatched: 8. CDR1 LNHDA and CDR2 SQIVND come from the germline V gene (reference sequence). The CDR3 DNA reads TGTGCCAGTAGTGGACTCTGGACAGGGGGTAACACTGAAGCTTTCTTT. Protein sequence: CASSGLWTGGNTEAFF.

The rearrangement joins TRBV6-5 to TRBJ1-1; D might be TRBD1 (6 bases). There are 11 residues in the CDR3. Trimming stripped 7 bases from V and 8 bases from J, with 11 bases between. Germline loops: CDR1 MNHEY, CDR2 SVGAGI. The CDR3 spells CASTRGAEAFF. DNA of the CDR3: TGTGCCAGCACTCGGGGGGCGGAAGCTTTCTTT.

This chain connects TRBV19 to TRBJ2-5; 8 bases are a match to TRBD2. Losses at the gene ends were 5 bases for V and 5 bases for J; bases not matched to a gene: 7. The CDR3 extends over 14 amino acids. Germline V gene data show CDR1 as LNHDA and CDR2 as SQIVND (reference sequence). The CDR3 DNA sequence: TGTGCCAGTAGTTTGCGGGGGGCCGTGGAGACCCAGTACTTC. Residues: CASSLRGAVETQYF. The whole variable domain, remainder taken from reference TRBV19 and TRBJ2-5, is DGGITQSPKYLFRKEGQNVTLSCEQNLNHDAMYWYRQDPGQGLRLIYYSQIVNDFQKGDIAEGYSVSREKKESFPLTVTSAQKNPTAFYLCASSLRGAVETQYFGPGTRLLVL.

A few counts support this clone. The chain links TRBV18 to TRBJ2-7; 9 bases fit TRBD1. CDR1 KGHSH and CDR2 LQKENI come from the germline V gene. This CDR3 comprises 14 residues. J was trimmed by 7 bases and V by 3 bases; bases with no gene match: 7. In DNA, the CDR3 is TGTGCCAGCTCACCCGGGACAGGGCAAGGGGAGCAGTACTTC. Translation gives CASSPGTGQGEQYF.

This rearrangement joins TRBV11-2 to TRBJ2-2; 9 bases are shared with TRBD1. V was clipped by 6 bases and J by 2 bases; unmatched bases: 7. This CDR3 contains 16 residues. Germline values: CDR1 SGHAT, CDR2 FQNNGV. The CDR3: CASSQGQGINTGELFF. DNA for the CDR3: TGTGCCAGCAGTCAAGGACAGGGGATTAACACCGGGGAGCTGTTTTTT.

The chain carries TRBV28 and TRBJ2-3, with 8 bases identical to TRBD1. Trimming at V came to 6 bases and at J to 1 base, leaving 18 bases not matched to a gene. The CDR3 totals 19 residues. CDR1 and CDR2 (germline): MDHEN, SYDVKM. For the CDR3, the DNA is TGTGCCAGCAGCCCTCTTTGGACAGGGACGGTGCCGGGCACAGATACGCAGTATTTT. It yields the protein CASSPLWTGTVPGTDTQYF.

The chain uses TRBV6-6 and TRBJ2-7, with D maybe TRBD1 (5 bases). V was cut by 6 bases and J by 2 bases, with 8 bases left in between. CDR1 MNHNY and CDR2 SVGAGI come from the germline V gene (reference sequence). CDR3 length: 12 residues. Here the CDR3 DNA reads TGTGCCAGCAGCCAGGACACCTACGAGCAGTACTTC. Its translation: CASSQDTYEQYF.

The rearrangement links TRBV10-3 to TRBJ1-1; no reliable D call. The V end was cut by 3 bases, the J end by 1 base, with 21 bases between. The CDR3 has 18 amino acids. The germline CDR1 and CDR2 sequences are ENHRY and SYGVKD. For the CDR3, the DNA is TGTGCCATCAGTGACCCCTTGGTCCTCGGACGGGGGAACACTGAAGCTTTCTTT. Translated: CAISDPLVLGRGNTEAFF.

This rearrangement joins TRBV7-9 to TRBJ1-5; 7 bases line up with TRBD1. The CDR3 sequence is 16 residues long. Looked up from germline, CDR1 is SEHNR and CDR2 is FQNEAQ (reference sequence). Germline trimming cut 2 bases from V and 2 bases from J; bases unmatched to any gene: 6. CDR3 protein: CASSLWGRGGNQPQHF. The CDR3 bases are TGTGCCAGCAGCTTATGGGGCAGGGGGGGCAATCAGCCCCAGCATTTT.

V is TRBV5-1 and J is TRBJ2-3; D may be TRBD1 (5 bases). The CDR3 runs to 15 residues. The germline gives CDR1 SGHRS, CDR2 YFSETQ. Trimming removed 5 bases at V and 1 base at J, with 14 bases between. Written as DNA, the CDR3 is TGCGCCAGCAGTCGGCAGGGTGGAGGCACAGATACGCAGTATTTT. It specifies CASSRQGGGTDTQYF.

Remarks on this clone: Other DNA sequences from this sample encode an identical CDR3 as well. J is TRBJ1-6 and V is TRBV6-1; D is perhaps TRBD1 (5 bases). This CDR3 has 14 amino acids. V was shortened by 2 bases and J by 6 bases, with 8 bases between the two germline ends. From germline, CDR1 is MNHNS and CDR2 SASEGT. The CDR3: CASSEQGANSPLHF. The CDR3 nucleotides are TGTGCCAGCAGTGAACAGGGCGCTAATTCACCCCTCCACTTT.

The rearrangement links TRBV11-3 to TRBJ1-1; weak D call: TRBD1 (6 bases). The germline gives CDR1 SGHNT, CDR2 YENEEA. There are 15 residues in the CDR3. The V end lost 3 bases, the J end lost 7 bases, and 18 bases lay between the germline ends. Here the CDR3 DNA reads TGTGCCAGCAGCTTTAACCCGATCGACAGGTATGAAGCTTTCTTT. Translated, it gives CASSFNPIDRYEAFF.

This clone was recorded only once. The chain links TRBV7-6 to TRBJ1-4, with TRBD1 matching 7 bases. Germline V CDR1 and CDR2: SGHVS, FNYEAQ. CDR3 length: 15 amino acids. With 5 bases clipped from V and 7 bases from J, the junction kept 10 bases outside the gene matches. This CDR3 reads CASSLNRGNSEKLFF. The CDR3 DNA reads as TGTGCCAGCAGCCTGAACAGGGGTAATAGTGAAAAACTGTTTTTT.

CDR3 amino acids: CASSHQTASEAYGYTF. CDR3 DNA sequence: TGTGCCAGCAGCCATCAGACAGCCTCAGAGGCCTATGGCTACACCTTC. This chain joins TRBV11-2 and TRBJ1-2, with D tentatively TRBD1 (5 bases). The V end lost 5 bases, the J end lost 4 bases, and 20 bases lay between the germline ends. This CDR3 is 16 amino acids long. Germline-derived CDR1 and CDR2 are SGHAT and FQNNGV.